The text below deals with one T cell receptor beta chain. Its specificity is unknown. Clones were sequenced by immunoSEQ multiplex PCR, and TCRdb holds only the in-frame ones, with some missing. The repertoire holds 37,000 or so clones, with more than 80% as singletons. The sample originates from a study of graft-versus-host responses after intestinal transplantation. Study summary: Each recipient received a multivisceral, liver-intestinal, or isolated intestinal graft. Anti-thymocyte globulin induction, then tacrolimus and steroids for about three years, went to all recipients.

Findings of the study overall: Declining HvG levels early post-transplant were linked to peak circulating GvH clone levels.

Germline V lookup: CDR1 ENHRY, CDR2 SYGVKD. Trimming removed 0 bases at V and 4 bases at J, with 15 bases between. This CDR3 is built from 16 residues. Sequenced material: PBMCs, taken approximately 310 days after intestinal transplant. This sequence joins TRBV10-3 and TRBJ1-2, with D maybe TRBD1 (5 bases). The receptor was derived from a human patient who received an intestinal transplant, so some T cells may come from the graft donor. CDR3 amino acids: CAISESKVGGSYGYTF. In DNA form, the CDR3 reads TGTGCCATCAGTGAGTCGAAGGTGGGGGGGTCCTATGGCTACACCTTC.